These T cell receptor beta chains were read from a single sample in a study of CD8 T cells in ankylosing spondylitis. TCRdb re-called the 5' RACE reads with MiXCR, one entry per CDR3 protein. The table lists some 800,000 distinct CDR3 sequences, 10% to 15% of them singletons. Sequenced material: blood, either unsorted or a sorted T cell fraction (not recorded which). The receptors shown here come from a male donor with ankylosing spondylitis. The CDR3 runs from the conserved cysteine through the conserved F or W. The order of the fields is CDR3 protein, CDR3 DNA, V gene, J gene, clone size, D gene. D genes are given only for firm matches. Rows give clone size only sometimes, using once, few, many, or a class for an expanded clone.

CASRPGQGGIGYTF	TGTGCCAGCAGGCCAGGACAGGGGGGGATCGGCTACACCTTC	TRBV12-3/TRBV12-4	TRBJ1-2	NA	TRBD1
CASSLAGQGPSGNTIYF	TGTGCCAGCAGCTTAGCGGGACAGGGCCCCTCTGGAAACACCATATATTTT	TRBV7-2	TRBJ1-3	few	TRBD1
CASNRGPGGADTQYF	TGCGCCAGCAATCGGGGTCCGGGAGGAGCGGATACGCAGTATTTT	TRBV5-1	TRBJ2-3	NA	TRBD2
CAISESRLQALTNEQFF	TGTGCCATCAGTGAGTCCCGTCTACAGGCCTTAACCAATGAGCAGTTCTTC	TRBV10-3	TRBJ2-1	few	NA
CASSFVPGQGAVRAFF	TGTGCCAGCAGTTTCGTACCGGGACAGGGGGCGGTTAGGGCTTTCTTT	TRBV27	TRBJ1-1	NA	TRBD1
CASSEPGGENTGELFF	TGCGCCAGCAGTGAGCCTGGCGGGGAGAACACCGGGGAGCTGTTTTTT	TRBV10-2	TRBJ2-2	few	NA
CASSLWDSEAWF	TGTGCCAGCAGCTTGTGGGACAGCGAGGCGTGGTTC	TRBV5-6	TRBJ2-1	few	TRBD1
CASSWEGVTYNEQFF	TGTGCCAGCAGCTGGGAGGGAGTGACCTACAATGAGCAGTTCTTC	TRBV4-2	TRBJ2-1	many	TRBD2
CASSEFGFKAFF	TGTGCCAGCAGTGAATTTGGCTTTAAAGCTTTCTTT	TRBV25-1	TRBJ1-1	NA	NA
CSGRPGGNQPQHF	TGCAGTGGACGTCCCGGGGGCAATCAGCCCCAGCATTTT	TRBV20-1	TRBJ1-5	few	NA
CSATKTGIPDTQYF	TGCAGTGCAACTAAAACAGGGATCCCAGATACGCAGTATTTT	TRBV20-1	TRBJ2-3	NA	NA
CASSQGGRPRDTQYF	TGTGCCAGCAGCCAAGGGGGCAGGCCAAGGGATACGCAGTATTTT	TRBV7-2	TRBJ2-3	few	TRBD1
CAISSGTDTQYF	TGTGCCATCAGTTCAGGCACAGATACGCAGTATTTT	TRBV10-3	TRBJ2-3	many	NA
CASSLAGTGVGNEQFF	TGTGCCAGCAGCTTAGCTGGGACAGGGGTGGGGAATGAGCAGTTCTTC	TRBV7-2	TRBJ2-1	NA	TRBD1
CASSVGTSGGHEQYF	TGTGCCAGCAGCGTAGGGACTAGCGGGGGCCACGAGCAGTACTTC	TRBV9	TRBJ2-7	NA	TRBD2
CASSGRDGNEQFF	TGTGCCAGCAGTGGACGGGATGGGAATGAGCAGTTCTTC	TRBV6-1	TRBJ2-1	few	NA
CSVGGRDIQAFF	TGCAGCGTTGGGGGCCGGGACATTCAAGCTTTCTTT	TRBV29-1	TRBJ1-1	many	NA
CASSRDSGSSYEQYF	TGTGCCAGCAGTCGGGACAGCGGGAGCTCCTACGAGCAGTACTTC	TRBV6-2/TRBV6-3	TRBJ2-7	NA	NA
CASSPATGDYNEQFF	TGTGCCAGCTCACCAGCGACAGGCGACTACAATGAGCAGTTCTTC	TRBV18	TRBJ2-1	few	NA
CSARNRGQAMNTEAFF	TGCAGTGCAAGGAACAGGGGCCAAGCTATGAACACTGAAGCTTTCTTT	TRBV20-1	TRBJ1-1	few	TRBD1
CASSTARGVDYEQYF	TGTGCCAGCAGCACCGCGCGGGGCGTGGACTACGAGCAGTACTTC	TRBV4-2	TRBJ2-7	many	NA
CASSGGVRMNTEAFF	TGTGCCAGCAGCGGGGGCGTACGGATGAACACTGAAGCTTTCTTT	TRBV7-2	TRBJ1-1	few	NA
CASRMGPGLNEQFF	TGCGCCAGCAGGATGGGGCCGGGCCTCAATGAGCAGTTCTTC	TRBV5-1	TRBJ2-1	many	NA
CSAREWGTEAFF	TGCAGTGCTCGAGAGTGGGGCACTGAAGCTTTCTTT	TRBV20-1	TRBJ1-1	NA	NA
CASSQDGGGGRYGYTF	TGTGCCAGCAGCCAAGATGGAGGGGGCGGTCGCTATGGCTACACCTTC	TRBV4-2	TRBJ1-2	few	TRBD1
CASLEGTSYEQYF	TGTGCCAGCCTCGAGGGGACTTCCTACGAGCAGTACTTC	TRBV18	TRBJ2-7	NA	NA
CASSLEGGVPFSYEQYF	TGTGCCAGCAGCTTAGAAGGGGGGGTTCCCTTTTCCTACGAGCAGTACTTC	TRBV11-2	TRBJ2-7	NA	NA
CAIRTVTGELFF	TGTGCCATCAGGACCGTCACCGGGGAGCTGTTTTTT	TRBV10-3	TRBJ2-2	NA	NA
CASSPGLAAWSSYEQYF	TGTGCCAGCAGCCCGGGACTAGCGGCCTGGAGCTCCTACGAGCAGTACTTC	TRBV7-2	TRBJ2-7	few	TRBD2
CASSSGQGYGYTF	TGCGCCAGCAGCTCGGGACAGGGATATGGCTACACCTTC	TRBV7-2	TRBJ1-2	many	TRBD1
CASSIAGSGNYGYTF	TGTGCCAGCAGTATTGCCGGGTCCGGGAACTATGGCTACACCTTC	TRBV6-2/TRBV6-3	TRBJ1-2	NA	NA
CSAVINSPLHF	TGCAGTGCCGTCATTAATTCACCCCTCCACTTT	TRBV20-1	TRBJ1-6	many	NA
CASSPLSGSPANEQFF	TGTGCCAGCTCACCACTAAGCGGGAGCCCTGCAAATGAGCAGTTCTTC	TRBV18	TRBJ2-1	few	TRBD2
CASSLRRGLLSSNEQYF	TGTGCCAGCAGCCTAAGGCGAGGACTTCTTAGCTCCAACGAGCAGTACTTC	TRBV6-1	TRBJ2-7	NA	NA
CATSDSGSSRLPYNEQLF	TGTGCCACCAGTGATAGCGGGAGTTCGCGTCTCCCCTACAATGAGCAGCTCTTC	TRBV24-1	TRBJ2-1	NA	TRBD2
CAISESAGAYNEQFF	TGTGCCATCAGTGAGTCTGCCGGAGCCTACAATGAGCAGTTCTTC	TRBV10-3	TRBJ2-1	few	NA
CSAPDGALMNTEAFF	TGCAGTGCTCCAGATGGGGCCTTGATGAACACTGAAGCTTTCTTT	TRBV20-1	TRBJ1-1	many	NA
CASSYQVRFLNEQFF	TGTGCCAGCAGTTATCAGGTGCGGTTCCTCAATGAGCAGTTCTTC	TRBV6-5	TRBJ2-1	NA	NA
CASSRQGRNRDTQYF	TGTGCCAGCAGTCGACAGGGACGTAATCGAGATACGCAGTATTTT	TRBV6-2/TRBV6-3	TRBJ2-3	NA	TRBD1
CASSFKGGSTEAFF	TGTGCCAGCAGCTTTAAGGGTGGCTCCACTGAAGCTTTCTTT	TRBV7-9	TRBJ1-1	NA	NA
CASRSRIAGAYNEQFF	TGTGCCAGCAGGTCCAGGATAGCGGGGGCCTACAATGAGCAGTTCTTC	TRBV6-1	TRBJ2-1	NA	TRBD2